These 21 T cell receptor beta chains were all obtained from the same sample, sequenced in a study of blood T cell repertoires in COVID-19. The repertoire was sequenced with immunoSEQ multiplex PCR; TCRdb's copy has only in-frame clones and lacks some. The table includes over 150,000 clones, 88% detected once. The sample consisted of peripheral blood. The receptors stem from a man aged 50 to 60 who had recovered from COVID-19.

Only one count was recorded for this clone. CDR3 protein: CASSEVSRGQPQHF. CDR3 coding DNA: TGTGCCAGCAGTGAAGTGTCTAGGGGACAGCCCCAGCATTTT. This chain links TRBV6-1 with TRBJ1-5; possibly TRBD1 for D (5 bases). The V and J ends lost 1 base and 7 bases respectively, with 11 bases between them. Germline lookup yields CDR1 MNHNS and CDR2 SASEGT. The CDR3 totals 14 residues.

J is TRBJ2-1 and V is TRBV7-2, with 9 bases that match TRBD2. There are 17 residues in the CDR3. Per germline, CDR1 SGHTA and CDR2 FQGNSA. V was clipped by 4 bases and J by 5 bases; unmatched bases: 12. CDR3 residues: CASSYSHRRGGHNEQFF. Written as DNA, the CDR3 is TGTGCCAGCAGCTACTCACATCGGCGGGGGGGCCACAATGAGCAGTTCTTC.

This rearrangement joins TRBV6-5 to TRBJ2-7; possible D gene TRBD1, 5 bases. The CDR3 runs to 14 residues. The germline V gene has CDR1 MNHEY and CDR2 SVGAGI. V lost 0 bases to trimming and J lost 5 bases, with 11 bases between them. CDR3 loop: CASSYSGRGDEQYF. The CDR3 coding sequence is TGTGCCAGCAGTTACTCCGGAAGGGGTGACGAGCAGTACTTC.

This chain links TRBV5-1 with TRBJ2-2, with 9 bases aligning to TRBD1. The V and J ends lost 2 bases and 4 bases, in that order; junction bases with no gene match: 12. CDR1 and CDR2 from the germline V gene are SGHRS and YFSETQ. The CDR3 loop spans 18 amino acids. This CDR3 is CASSFGRGQGMGTGELFF. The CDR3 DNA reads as TGCGCCAGCAGCTTCGGTCGCGGACAGGGGATGGGCACCGGGGAGCTGTTTTTT.

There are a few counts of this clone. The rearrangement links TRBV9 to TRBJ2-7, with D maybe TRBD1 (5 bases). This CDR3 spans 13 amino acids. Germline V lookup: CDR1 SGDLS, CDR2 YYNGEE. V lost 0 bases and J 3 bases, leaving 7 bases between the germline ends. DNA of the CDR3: TGTGCCAGCAGCGTAGACCAGGGCTACGAGCAGTACTTC. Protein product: CASSVDQGYEQYF. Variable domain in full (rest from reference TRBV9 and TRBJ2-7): DSGVTQTPKHLITATGQRVTLRCSPRSGDLSVYWYQQSLDQGLQFLIQYYNGEERAKGNILERFSAQQFPDLHSELNLSSLELGDSALYFCASSVDQGYEQYFGPGTRLTVT.

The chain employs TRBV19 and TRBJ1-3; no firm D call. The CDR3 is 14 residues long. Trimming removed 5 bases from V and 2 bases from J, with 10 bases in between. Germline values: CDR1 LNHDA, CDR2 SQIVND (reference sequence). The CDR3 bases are TGTGCCAGTAGTCCGGGAGGAACTGGAAACACCATATATTTT. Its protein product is CASSPGGTGNTIYF.

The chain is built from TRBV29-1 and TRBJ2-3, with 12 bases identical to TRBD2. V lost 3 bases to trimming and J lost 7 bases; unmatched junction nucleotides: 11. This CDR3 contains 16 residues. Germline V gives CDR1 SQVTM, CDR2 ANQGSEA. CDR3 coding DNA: TGCAGCGTTGAGAAGATTACTAGCGGGAGGTTTAATACGCAGTATTTT. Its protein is CSVEKITSGRFNTQYF.

CDR3 sequence: CASSGLGQGENTIYF. The CDR3 bases are TGTGCCAGCAGCGGGTTGGGACAGGGAGAAAACACCATATATTTT. This rearrangement joins TRBV9 to TRBJ1-3, with TRBD1 identical over 9 bases. V was clipped by 3 bases and J by 6 bases; unmatched bases: 7. The CDR3 extends over 15 amino acids. CDR1 and CDR2 (germline): SGDLS, YYNGEE.

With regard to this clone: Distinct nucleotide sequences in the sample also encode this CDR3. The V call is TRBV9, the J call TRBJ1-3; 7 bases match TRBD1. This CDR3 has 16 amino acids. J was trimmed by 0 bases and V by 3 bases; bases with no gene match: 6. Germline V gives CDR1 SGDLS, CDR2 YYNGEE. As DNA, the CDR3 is TGTGCCAGCAGCGGACCAGGGGGTCTCTCTGGAAACACCATATATTTT. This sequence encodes CASSGPGGLSGNTIYF.

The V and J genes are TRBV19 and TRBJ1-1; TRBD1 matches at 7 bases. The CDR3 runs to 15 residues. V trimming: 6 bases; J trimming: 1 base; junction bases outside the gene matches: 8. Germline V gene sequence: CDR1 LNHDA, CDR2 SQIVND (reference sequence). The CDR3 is CASSPTGIKNTEAFF. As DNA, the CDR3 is TGTGCCAGTAGCCCGACAGGGATAAAGAACACTGAAGCTTTCTTT.

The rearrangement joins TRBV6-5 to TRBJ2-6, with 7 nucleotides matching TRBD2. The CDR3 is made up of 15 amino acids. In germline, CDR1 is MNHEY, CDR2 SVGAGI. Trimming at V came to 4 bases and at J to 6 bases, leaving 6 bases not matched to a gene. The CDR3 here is CASSLTSSLANVLTF. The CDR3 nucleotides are TGTGCCAGCAGTTTGACTAGCTCCTTGGCCAACGTCCTGACTTTC.

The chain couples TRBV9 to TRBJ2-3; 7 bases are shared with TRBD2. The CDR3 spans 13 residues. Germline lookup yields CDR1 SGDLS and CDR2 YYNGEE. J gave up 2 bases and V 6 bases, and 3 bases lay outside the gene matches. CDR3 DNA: TGTGCCAGCAAGCGGGGATACACAGATACGCAGTATTTT. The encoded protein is CASKRGYTDTQYF.

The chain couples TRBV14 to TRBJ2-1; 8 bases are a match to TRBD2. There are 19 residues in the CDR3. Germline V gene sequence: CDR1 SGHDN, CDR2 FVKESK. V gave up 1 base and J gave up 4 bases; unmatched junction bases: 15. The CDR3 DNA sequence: TGTGCCAGCAGCCAAGGACCCACGGCGGGAGGTCCATTATACAATGAGCAGTTCTTC. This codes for CASSQGPTAGGPLYNEQFF.

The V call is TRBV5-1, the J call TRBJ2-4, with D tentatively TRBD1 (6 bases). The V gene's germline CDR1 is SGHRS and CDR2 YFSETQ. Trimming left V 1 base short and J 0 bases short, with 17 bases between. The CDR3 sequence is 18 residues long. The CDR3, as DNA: TGCGCCAGCAGCTTGTCTGATCTTCAGGGGATAGCCAAAAACATTCAGTACTTC. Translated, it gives CASSLSDLQGIAKNIQYF. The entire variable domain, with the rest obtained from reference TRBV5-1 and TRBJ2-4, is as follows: KAGVTQTPRYLIKTRGQQVTLSCSPISGHRSVSWYQQTPGQGLQFLFEYFSETQRNKGNFPGRFSGRQFSNSRSEMNVSTLELGDSALYLCASSLSDLQGIAKNIQYFGAGTRLSVL.

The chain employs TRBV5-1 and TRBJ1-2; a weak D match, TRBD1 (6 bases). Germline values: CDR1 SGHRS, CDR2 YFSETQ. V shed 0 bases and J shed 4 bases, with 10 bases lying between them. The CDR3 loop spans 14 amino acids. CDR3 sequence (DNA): TGCGCCAGCAGCTTGGCAGGGGCGAGCTATGGCTACACCTTC. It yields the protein CASSLAGASYGYTF. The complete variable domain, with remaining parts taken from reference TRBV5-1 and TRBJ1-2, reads KAGVTQTPRYLIKTRGQQVTLSCSPISGHRSVSWYQQTPGQGLQFLFEYFSETQRNKGNFPGRFSGRQFSNSRSEMNVSTLELGDSALYLCASSLAGASYGYTFGSGTRLTVV.

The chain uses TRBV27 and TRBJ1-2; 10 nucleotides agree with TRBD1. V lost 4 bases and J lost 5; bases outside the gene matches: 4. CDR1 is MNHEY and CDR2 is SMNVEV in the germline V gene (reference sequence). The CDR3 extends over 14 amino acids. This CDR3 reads CASSSGQGPYGYTF. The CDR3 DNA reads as TGTGCCAGCAGTTCGGGACAGGGGCCGTATGGCTACACCTTC.

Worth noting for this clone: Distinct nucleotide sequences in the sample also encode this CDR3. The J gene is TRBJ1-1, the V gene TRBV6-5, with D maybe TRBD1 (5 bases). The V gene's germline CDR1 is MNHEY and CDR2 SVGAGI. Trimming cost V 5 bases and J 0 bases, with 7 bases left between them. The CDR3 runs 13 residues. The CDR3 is CASSRQMNTEAFF. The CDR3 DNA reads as TGTGCCAGCAGTCGACAGATGAACACTGAAGCTTTCTTT.

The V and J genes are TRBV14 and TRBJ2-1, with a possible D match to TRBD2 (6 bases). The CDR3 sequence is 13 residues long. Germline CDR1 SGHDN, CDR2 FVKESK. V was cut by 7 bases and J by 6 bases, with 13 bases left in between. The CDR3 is CASNPSGSNEQFF. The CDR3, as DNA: TGTGCCAGCAACCCAAGCGGGTCCAATGAGCAGTTCTTC.

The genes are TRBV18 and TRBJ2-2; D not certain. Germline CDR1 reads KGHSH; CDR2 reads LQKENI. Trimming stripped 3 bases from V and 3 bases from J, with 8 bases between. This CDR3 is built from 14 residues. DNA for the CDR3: TGTGCCAGCTCACCCGAGGTCGACACCGGGGAGCTGTTTTTT. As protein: CASSPEVDTGELFF. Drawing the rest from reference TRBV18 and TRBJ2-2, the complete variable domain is NAGVMQNPRHLVRRRGQEARLRCSPMKGHSHVYWYRQLPEEGLKFMVYLQKENIIDESGMPKERFSAEFPKEGPSILRIQQVVRGDSAAYFCASSPEVDTGELFFGEGSRLTVL.

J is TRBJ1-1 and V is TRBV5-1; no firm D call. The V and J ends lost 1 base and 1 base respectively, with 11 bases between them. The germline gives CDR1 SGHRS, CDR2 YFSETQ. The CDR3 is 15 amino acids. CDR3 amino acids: CASSLSGSGNTEAFF. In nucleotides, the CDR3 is TGCGCCAGCAGCTTGTCGGGGTCGGGGAACACTGAAGCTTTCTTT.

The CDR3 sequence is CAWGQASSYNSPLHF. Written as DNA, the CDR3 is TGTGCCTGGGGACAGGCAAGCTCCTATAATTCACCCCTCCACTTT. The genes are TRBV30 and TRBJ1-6, with TRBD1 matching over 7 bases. This CDR3 spans 15 amino acids. V shed 5 bases and J 0 bases; nucleotides not matched to a gene: 4. In germline, CDR1 is GTSNPN, CDR2 SVGIG (reference sequence).